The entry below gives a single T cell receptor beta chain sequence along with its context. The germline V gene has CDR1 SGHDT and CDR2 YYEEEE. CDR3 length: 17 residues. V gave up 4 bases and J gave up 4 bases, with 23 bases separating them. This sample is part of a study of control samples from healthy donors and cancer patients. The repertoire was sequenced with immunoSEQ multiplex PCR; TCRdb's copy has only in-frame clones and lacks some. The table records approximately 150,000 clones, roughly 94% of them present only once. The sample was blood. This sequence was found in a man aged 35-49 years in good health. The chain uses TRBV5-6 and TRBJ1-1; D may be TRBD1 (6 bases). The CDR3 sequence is CASSLGWAGEWVTEAFF. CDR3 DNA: TGTGCCAGCAGCCTTGGTTGGGCAGGGGAATGGGTCACTGAAGCTTTCTTT.